Below, 12 T cell receptor beta chains from the same sample are listed, as sequenced in a study of human T cells and chemical hapten exposure. TCRdb ran MiXCR on the RACE reads and lists one entry per CDR3 protein. The top ten hold under 9.5% of the sample, which has a few hundred thousand distinct CDR3 sequences, roughly 6% seen once. Time point denoted: pre-sensitization, week 0. As for treatment: therapeutic diphenylcyclopropenone sensitization with weekly scalp DPC. Here the sequenced sample was whole blood, taken in connection with sensitization to the hapten diphenylcyclopropenone (DPC). The receptors stem from a woman younger than 30 with alopecia areata. Some clones in this sample may be carry-over from other donors' samples.

This clonotype was detected a few times. This chain joins TRBV20-1 and TRBJ2-1; D is unresolved. The V gene lost 6 bases and the J gene lost 8 bases, with 17 bases spanning the gap. Germline V CDR1 and CDR2: DFQATT, SNEGSKA (reference sequence). The CDR3 loop spans 13 amino acids. The CDR3 spells CSARPTIYDEQFF. For the CDR3, the DNA is TGCAGTGCCAGACCTACAATTTACGATGAGCAGTTCTTC.

The chain has TRBV29-1 and TRBJ1-1, with D maybe TRBD1 (6 bases). With 7 bases removed from V and 6 bases from J, the gap between germline ends came to 18 bases. CDR3 size: 13 residues. Germline lookup yields CDR1 SQVTM and CDR2 ANQGSEA. The CDR3 spells CSAEGGDGAEAFF. The CDR3 bases are TGCAGCGCGGAGGGGGGGGATGGCGCTGAAGCTTTCTTT.

The chain carries TRBV20-1 and TRBJ1-6, with D possibly matching TRBD1 (5 bases). Deletions cut 2 bases from V and 6 bases from J, with 14 bases between. Germline CDR1 DFQATT, CDR2 SNEGSKA (reference sequence). The CDR3 is 15 residues long. The CDR3 loop is CSARPTTAFNSPLHF. The DNA of the CDR3 is TGCAGTGCTAGACCGACGACAGCATTTAATTCACCCCTCCACTTT.

This clonotype was recorded many times. In nucleotides, the CDR3 is TGTGCCAGCAGTCGCAGGGGAGAGACCCAGTACTTC. As protein: CASSRRGETQYF. The gene calls are TRBV6-2 or TRBV6-3 and TRBJ2-5; D may be TRBD1 (6 bases). The V and J ends lost 5 bases and 4 bases respectively, with 8 bases between them. Germline V gives CDR1 MNHEY, CDR2 SVGEGT. This CDR3 comprises 12 residues.

This clonotype was found a few times. The gene calls are TRBV24-1 and TRBJ2-1, with D unresolved. This CDR3 is built from 11 residues. CDR1 KGHDR and CDR2 SFDVKD come from the germline V gene. V was clipped by 2 bases and J by 10 bases, with 5 bases between them. This chain's CDR3 is CATSDSGEQFF. CDR3 DNA sequence: TGTGCCACCAGTGATTCTGGGGAGCAGTTCTTC.

This clonotype was observed at least ten times. This chain connects TRBV29-1 to TRBJ2-3, with D unresolved. This CDR3 is built from 16 residues. V was shortened by 0 bases and J by 1 base, with 14 bases between the two germline ends. CDR1 and CDR2 (germline): SQVTM, ANQGSEA. The DNA for the CDR3 is TGCAGCGTTGAAGATCATGACAAGGCAGGCACAGATACGCAGTATTTT. This sequence encodes CSVEDHDKAGTDTQYF.

The gene calls are TRBV7-2 and TRBJ1-4; maybe TRBD1 (5 bases). The germline gives CDR1 SGHTA, CDR2 FQGNSA. V was cut by 5 bases and J by 5 bases, with 12 bases left in between. The CDR3 is made up of 14 amino acids. The DNA of the CDR3 is TGTGCCAGCAGCCTGGGGCCCCTCAATGAAAAACTGTTTTTT. Translating gives CASSLGPLNEKLFF.

This clonotype appeared many times. This rearrangement joins TRBV28 to TRBJ1-5, with a possible D match to TRBD1 (6 bases). The CDR3 has 14 amino acids. Looked up from germline, CDR1 is MDHEN and CDR2 is SYDVKM. Trimming took off 4 bases at V and 6 bases at J, with 13 bases between the two ends. The CDR3 DNA sequence: TGTGCCAGCAGTTCGGGGGCTCGCGGTCAGCCCCAGCATTTT. Its translation is CASSSGARGQPQHF.

The V gene is TRBV4-2, the J gene TRBJ1-5; no definite D call. Deletions cut 5 bases from V and 6 bases from J, with 11 bases between. Germline CDR1 LGHNA, CDR2 YNFKEQ. The CDR3 sequence is 13 residues long. The CDR3: CASSKGTSQPQHF. The CDR3 DNA reads as TGTGCCAGCAGCAAAGGAACGAGTCAGCCCCAGCATTTT.

Many counts were recorded for this clonotype. The chain links TRBV29-1 to TRBJ1-1, with a weak D call TRBD1 (5 bases). CDR1 SQVTM and CDR2 ANQGSEA come from the germline V gene. V lost 7 bases, J lost 0 bases, and 15 bases lay in between. CDR3 length: 14 residues. CDR3 bases: TGCAGCGCCAACCTACAGGAGATGAACACTGAAGCTTTCTTT. Protein sequence: CSANLQEMNTEAFF. The whole variable domain, remainder taken from reference TRBV29-1 and TRBJ1-1, is SAVISQKPSRDICQRGTSLTIQCQVDSQVTMMFWYRQQPGQSLTLIATANQGSEATYESGFVIDKFPISRPNLTFSTLTVSNMSPEDSSIYLCSANLQEMNTEAFFGQGTRLTVV.

The sample holds a few counts of this clonotype. The V and J genes are TRBV20-1 and TRBJ1-2; weak D call: TRBD1 (5 bases). In germline, CDR1 is DFQATT, CDR2 SNEGSKA (reference sequence). CDR3 size: 11 residues. With 2 bases removed from V and 11 bases from J, the gap between germline ends came to 12 bases. Here the CDR3 reads CSARKGLSYTF. As DNA, the CDR3 is TGCAGTGCTAGAAAGGGGTTGAGTTACACCTTC.

This clonotype was seen a handful of times. The V gene is TRBV3-1, the J gene TRBJ1-5, with D tentatively TRBD1 (6 bases). Trimming stripped 3 bases from V and 4 bases from J, with 19 bases between. From germline, CDR1 is LGHDT and CDR2 YNNKEL (reference sequence). The CDR3 contains 17 residues. CDR3 in DNA: TGTGCCAGCAGCCAGTGGGCCCGGGACATTACTAATCAGCCCCAGCATTTT. It codes for CASSQWARDITNQPQHF.